A single sample gave rise to the 18 T cell receptor beta chains below, sequenced in a study of PD-1 blockade in classical Hodgkin lymphoma (dated by TCRdb to 2020 to 2022). The time point label, as the study defines it: cycle 4 day 1 (C4D1), after five to seven weeks of nivolumab. Relapse after autologous stem cell transplantation had occurred in all trial patients, and cohorts A, B and C were distinguished by prior brentuximab vedotin exposure. Receptor amplification or capture employed the immunoSEQ multiplex PCR assay. TCRdb's version of the immuneACCESS table is confined to in-frame rearrangements and falls short of the full clone set. An unresolved V gene accounts for under half of the shortfall where checked; the remainder is of unknown origin. Here the sample has tens of thousands of clones; approximately 78% occur a single time. Less than 40% of the sample goes to the ten largest clones.

Here the sequenced sample was peripheral blood mononuclear cells (PBMCs), taken before the fourth cycle of nivolumab. Receptors originate from a human donor with classical Hodgkin lymphoma.

The chain has TRBV7-9 and TRBJ2-1; D ambiguous. CDR1 is SEHNR and CDR2 is FQNEAQ in the germline V gene (reference sequence). With 4 bases removed from V and 5 bases from J, the gap between germline ends came to 15 bases. The CDR3 contains 15 residues. The CDR3 bases are TGTGCCAGCAGCTCAATTTGGCAGGCAGACAATGAGCAGTTCTTC. Translating gives CASSSIWQADNEQFF. The entire variable domain, with the rest obtained from reference TRBV7-9 and TRBJ2-1, is as follows: DTGVSQNPRHKITKRGQNVTFRCDPISEHNRLYWYRQTLGQGPEFLTYFQNEAQLEKSRLLSDRFSAERPKGSFSTLEIQRTEQGDSAMYLCASSSIWQADNEQFFGPGTRLTVL.

As DNA, the CDR3 is TGTGCCAGCAGTGAAGCGCTCGGGGATGACTATGGCTACACCTTC. Translated: CASSEALGDDYGYTF. The V call is TRBV6-1, the J call TRBJ1-2; D unresolved. Trimming shortened V by 0 bases and J by 3 bases, and 11 bases separated the two germline ends. Germline CDR1 and CDR2: MNHNS and SASEGT. CDR3 length: 15 amino acids.

The CDR3 is CASSPGVDTQYF. The CDR3 nucleotides read TGTGCCAGCAGCCCGGGGGTGGATACGCAGTATTTT. The chain has TRBV14 and TRBJ2-3; D may be TRBD2 (6 bases). CDR3 length: 12 amino acids. Germline V gives CDR1 SGHDN, CDR2 FVKESK. The ends were cut back, 4 bases at V and 6 bases at J, with 8 bases in the middle.

The table lists this clone with a few counts. This sequence joins TRBV6-1 and TRBJ1-6, with a tentative D call TRBD1 (5 bases). The V end was cut by 6 bases, the J end by 12 bases, with 12 bases between. Germline V gene sequence: CDR1 MNHNS, CDR2 SASEGT. This CDR3 spans 12 amino acids. The chain's CDR3 is CASSPPGEPLHF. CDR3 nucleotide sequence: TGTGCCAGCAGCCCGCCGGGGGAACCCCTCCACTTT.

CDR3 sequence reads: CASSEFGVDPGNTIYF. The CDR3 DNA sequence: TGTGCCAGCAGTGAATTCGGAGTAGATCCCGGAAACACCATATATTTT. The genes are TRBV25-1 and TRBJ1-3; no definite D call. Germline CDR1 MGHDK, CDR2 SYGVNS. Trimming cost V 1 base and J 4 bases, with 14 bases left between them. CDR3 length equals 16 residues.

The rearrangement links TRBV29-1 to TRBJ1-2; D gene unclear. V dropped 7 bases and J dropped 2 bases, with 11 bases sitting between them. The CDR3 length is 12 residues. The V gene's germline CDR1 is SQVTM and CDR2 ANQGSEA. The CDR3: CSGGGQNYGYTF. CDR3 nucleotide sequence: TGCAGCGGCGGAGGCCAAAACTATGGCTACACCTTC.

The V gene is TRBV4-3, the J gene TRBJ1-4; 8 positions match TRBD1. The V gene's germline CDR1 is LGHNA and CDR2 YSLEER. Trimming at V came to 0 bases and at J to 3 bases, leaving 9 bases not matched to a gene. This CDR3 comprises 18 residues. This chain's CDR3 is CASSQDLGTGPANEKLFF. CDR3 nucleotide sequence: TGCGCCAGCAGCCAAGATTTGGGGACAGGACCCGCTAATGAAAAACTGTTTTTT.

CDR3 DNA sequence: TGTGCCAGCAGCTCTCAAAGCCAAGAGACCCAGTACTTC. Translating gives CASSSQSQETQYF. The chain employs TRBV7-7 and TRBJ2-5; D ambiguous. With 4 bases removed from V and 1 base from J, the gap between germline ends came to 7 bases. The germline CDR1 and CDR2 sequences are SSHAT and FNYEAQ (reference sequence). There are 13 residues in the CDR3.

The chain recombines TRBV18 with TRBJ2-7; 9 bases are shared with TRBD1. The CDR3 consists of 14 residues. The germline CDR1 and CDR2 sequences are KGHSH and LQKENI. With 4 bases clipped from V and 5 bases from J, the junction kept 6 bases outside the gene matches. CDR3 region: CASSRTGVLDEQYF. CDR3 coding DNA: TGTGCCAGCTCACGGACAGGGGTCTTAGACGAGCAGTACTTC.

This clone was seen a single time. The chain couples TRBV19 to TRBJ1-1; D ambiguous. This CDR3 contains 14 residues. Germline V gene data show CDR1 as LNHDA and CDR2 as SQIVND (reference sequence). With 7 bases removed from V and 0 bases from J, the gap between germline ends came to 12 bases. The CDR3 here is CASTPGGVNTEAFF. In DNA, the CDR3 is TGTGCCAGTACCCCCGGAGGAGTGAACACTGAAGCTTTCTTT.

V usage is TRBV9 and J usage is TRBJ1-2; D is unresolved. Germline values: CDR1 SGDLS, CDR2 YYNGEE. The CDR3 is 16 residues long. V was clipped by 0 bases and J by 6 bases, with 18 bases between them. The CDR3 nucleotides are TGTGCCAGCAGCGTAGAGGCCGGGTTAGGGAGGGATGGCTACACCTTC. It yields the protein CASSVEAGLGRDGYTF.

The chain employs TRBV18 and TRBJ1-5, with D maybe TRBD1 (6 bases). Trimming took off 3 bases at V and 5 bases at J, with 14 bases between the two ends. The CDR3 runs to 15 residues. Germline CDR1 KGHSH, CDR2 LQKENI. The CDR3 is CASSPEHRADQPQHF. The CDR3 DNA reads as TGTGCCAGCTCACCCGAGCACAGGGCCGATCAGCCCCAGCATTTT.

The J gene is TRBJ1-1, the V gene TRBV10-3; D is unresolved. The CDR3 consists of 13 residues. Germline loops: CDR1 ENHRY, CDR2 SYGVKD. The V and J ends lost 6 bases and 0 bases respectively, with 8 bases between them. The CDR3 spells CAIRGLMNTEAFF. As DNA, the CDR3 is TGTGCCATCAGAGGACTAATGAACACTGAAGCTTTCTTT.

The rearrangement links TRBV5-5 to TRBJ1-1; D not resolved. Trimming pared 2 bases from V and 1 base from J, leaving 6 bases between. The length of the CDR3 is 13 residues. CDR1 and CDR2 (germline): SGHKS, YYEKEE (reference sequence). The CDR3 loop is CASSLQSNTEAFF. The CDR3 DNA is TGTGCCAGCAGCTTACAGTCGAACACTGAAGCTTTCTTT.

The chain has TRBV7-9 and TRBJ2-2, with TRBD2 matching 12 bases. This CDR3 has 15 residues. Germline CDR1 reads SEHNR; CDR2 reads FQNEAQ (reference sequence). Unmatched junction bases numbered 4, after V lost 9 bases and J lost 2 bases. This CDR3 is CARGLAGLNTGELFF. CDR3 in DNA: TGTGCCAGGGGACTAGCGGGCCTTAACACCGGGGAGCTGTTTTTT.

This chain joins TRBV2 and TRBJ1-2; D gene unclear. There are 12 residues in the CDR3. Between the trimmed V and J ends, which lost 8 bases and 0 bases, there was a span of 7 bases. Germline CDR1 is SNHLY and CDR2 is FYNNEI. The CDR3: CASPAPNYGYTF. The DNA for the CDR3 is TGTGCCAGCCCGGCTCCTAACTATGGCTACACCTTC. The variable domain in full, completed from reference TRBV2 and TRBJ1-2, reads EPEVTQTPSHQVTQMGQEVILRCVPISNHLYFYWYRQILGQKVEFLVSFYNNEISEKSEIFDDQFSVERPDGSNFTLKIRSTKLEDSAMYFCASPAPNYGYTFGSGTRLTVV.

The V gene is TRBV6-5, the J gene TRBJ1-1; 7 bases align to TRBD1. This CDR3 is 12 amino acids long. Germline values: CDR1 MNHEY, CDR2 SVGAGI. The junction had 11 bases not matched to a gene; V was cut back by 8 bases and J by 11 bases. CDR3 coding DNA: TGTGCCAGCCGAGACAGGGCCCTGGGGGCTTTCTTT. It specifies CASRDRALGAFF.

The chain joins TRBV5-1 to TRBJ1-2; 7 nucleotides match TRBD1. V lost 4 bases and J lost 4; bases outside the gene matches: 4. Germline-derived CDR1 and CDR2 are SGHRS and YFSETQ. This CDR3 spans 13 amino acids. CDR3 region: CASSPGQIYGYTF. For the CDR3, the DNA is TGCGCCAGCAGCCCGGGACAGATCTATGGCTACACCTTC.